A selection of T cell receptor beta chains follows, all from one sample in a study of T cells in localized non-small cell lung cancer. This table comes from immunoSEQ multiplex PCR, and its TCRdb copy is limited to in-frame clones, with some not included. The sample yields about 74,000 clones, 70% to 85% seen once. The material sequenced was peripheral blood, taken before any cancer treatment. These receptor sequences come from a female donor at least 60 years old with stage I lung adenocarcinoma. The CDR3 runs from the conserved cysteine through the conserved F or W. D genes are given only for firm matches. The size of a clone is reported for some rows only, either as once, few or many, or as a class for expanded clones.

clone size: NA
V gene: TRBV7-3
J gene: TRBJ2-1
D gene: NA
CDR3 DNA: TGTGCCAGCAGCCCCCGGGGGCGCGGGTGGCAGTTCTTC
CDR3 protein: CASSPRGRGWQFF

clone size: NA
V gene: TRBV5-1
J gene: TRBJ1-1
D gene: NA
CDR3 DNA: TGCGCCAGCAGCCCTCAAGGGGCGAACACTGAAGCTTTCTTT
CDR3 protein: CASSPQGANTEAFF

clone size: NA
V gene: TRBV19
J gene: TRBJ2-7
D gene: TRBD1
CDR3 DNA: TGTGCCAGTAGTCCCCGGGACAGGATACACGAGCAGTACTTC
CDR3 protein: CASSPRDRIHEQYF

clone size: NA
V gene: TRBV11-2
J gene: TRBJ2-7
D gene: NA
CDR3 DNA: TGTGCCAGCAGCTTAGATCGGCAGGCCTACGAGCAGTACTTC
CDR3 protein: CASSLDRQAYEQYF

clone size: NA
V gene: TRBV5-4
J gene: TRBJ1-5
D gene: TRBD1
CDR3 DNA: TGTGCCAGCAGCATCCAGGGGGCGTACAATCAGCCCCAGCATTTT
CDR3 protein: CASSIQGAYNQPQHF

clone size: NA
V gene: TRBV2
J gene: TRBJ2-7
D gene: NA
CDR3 DNA: TGTGCCAGCAGGATCGGACGGACCTACGAGCAGTACTTC
CDR3 protein: CASRIGRTYEQYF

clone size: NA
V gene: TRBV6-5
J gene: TRBJ2-2
D gene: TRBD2
CDR3 DNA: TGTGCCATCAGCCTACTTAGCGGGAGGCTCGGGGAGCTGTTTTTT
CDR3 protein: CAISLLSGRLGELFF

clone size: NA
V gene: TRBV6-6
J gene: TRBJ2-2
D gene: NA
CDR3 DNA: TGTGCCAGCAGAATGGGCCAGGGGTCCCCCGGGGAGCTGTTTTTT
CDR3 protein: CASRMGQGSPGELFF

clone size: NA
V gene: TRBV5-1
J gene: TRBJ2-1
D gene: NA
CDR3 DNA: TGCGCCAGCAGCCCCGGGCCAGCCTACAATGAGCAGTTCTTC
CDR3 protein: CASSPGPAYNEQFF

clone size: NA
V gene: TRBV7-5
J gene: TRBJ2-3
D gene: NA
CDR3 DNA: TGTGTCAGAAGCTTAGAGGAGGGCTGGGACAGGGAGGCTAGCACAGATACGCAGTATTTT
CDR3 protein: CVRSLEEGWDREASTDTQYF

clone size: once
V gene: TRBV5-4
J gene: TRBJ2-1
D gene: TRBD2
CDR3 DNA: TGTGCCAGCAGCTTGGAGGCGGGAGGGGAGAATGAGCAGTTCTTC
CDR3 protein: CASSLEAGGENEQFF

clone size: NA
V gene: TRBV6-1
J gene: TRBJ1-4
D gene: TRBD1
CDR3 DNA: TGTGCCAGCAATCCACCCGAGACAGGGGCCTCTAAACTGTTTTTT
CDR3 protein: CASNPPETGASKLFF

clone size: once
V gene: TRBV7-6
J gene: TRBJ1-4
D gene: NA
CDR3 DNA: TGTGCCAGCAGCTTAGTCGCAGGGCGGGATGAAAAACTGTTTTTT
CDR3 protein: CASSLVAGRDEKLFF

clone size: NA
V gene: TRBV4-1
J gene: TRBJ2-1
D gene: TRBD2
CDR3 DNA: TGCGCCAGCAGCCAAGGGGCAGCGGGGGCCTCCTACAATGAGCAGTTCTTC
CDR3 protein: CASSQGAAGASYNEQFF

clone size: NA
V gene: TRBV19
J gene: TRBJ1-5
D gene: NA
CDR3 DNA: TGTGCCAGTAGTATACGGGACAACAATCAGCCCCAGCATTTT
CDR3 protein: CASSIRDNNQPQHF

clone size: NA
V gene: TRBV19
J gene: TRBJ1-4
D gene: NA
CDR3 DNA: TGTGCCAGTAGGGGGGACGCCACAAGTGAAAAACTGTTTTTT
CDR3 protein: CASRGDATSEKLFF

clone size: NA
V gene: TRBV6-1
J gene: TRBJ2-3
D gene: TRBD2
CDR3 DNA: TGTGCCAGCAGCCCGGGGGGGGGCACAGATACGCAGTATTTT
CDR3 protein: CASSPGGGTDTQYF

clone size: NA
V gene: TRBV19
J gene: TRBJ1-1
D gene: NA
CDR3 DNA: TGTGCCAGTAGTATAGATCTGACGCCATGGAAGAACACTGAAGCTTTCTTT
CDR3 protein: CASSIDLTPWKNTEAFF

clone size: NA
V gene: TRBV18
J gene: TRBJ1-2
D gene: TRBD1
CDR3 DNA: TGTGCCAGCTCACCGGACAGGGCCTATGGCTACACCTTC
CDR3 protein: CASSPDRAYGYTF

clone size: NA
V gene: TRBV6-5
J gene: TRBJ1-5
D gene: NA
CDR3 DNA: TGTGCCAGCAGCCGGTCCGGGACTTCTGGGCAGCCCCAGCATTTT
CDR3 protein: CASSRSGTSGQPQHF

clone size: NA
V gene: TRBV11-3
J gene: TRBJ1-6
D gene: TRBD1
CDR3 DNA: TGTGCCAGCAGCTTAGAGGGGGACAGCTATAATTCACCCCTCCACTTT
CDR3 protein: CASSLEGDSYNSPLHF

clone size: once
V gene: TRBV11-3
J gene: TRBJ2-2
D gene: NA
CDR3 DNA: TGTGCCAGCAGCTTAGGACAGAACACCGGGGAGCTGTTTTTT
CDR3 protein: CASSLGQNTGELFF

clone size: NA
V gene: TRBV10-3
J gene: TRBJ2-7
D gene: NA
CDR3 DNA: TGTGCCATCAGTGAGTCCGGCCGGGTGGCTGGGTACGAGCAGTACTTC
CDR3 protein: CAISESGRVAGYEQYF

clone size: NA
V gene: TRBV10-3
J gene: TRBJ1-1
D gene: NA
CDR3 DNA: TGTGCCATCAGTGAGGCCCCCGGGCAAGGGGAAACAAACACTGAAGCTTTCTTT
CDR3 protein: CAISEAPGQGETNTEAFF

clone size: NA
V gene: TRBV7-7
J gene: TRBJ2-1
D gene: NA
CDR3 DNA: TGTGCTAGCAGCTTAGAACAGTACAATGAGCAGTTCTTC
CDR3 protein: CASSLEQYNEQFF

clone size: NA
V gene: TRBV10-3
J gene: TRBJ2-7
D gene: TRBD1
CDR3 DNA: TGTGCCATCACCCGTGGGACAGGGGTCGAGCAGTACTTC
CDR3 protein: CAITRGTGVEQYF

clone size: NA
V gene: TRBV11-2
J gene: TRBJ2-1
D gene: TRBD2
CDR3 DNA: TGTGCCAGCACCTCCTGGGGCGGGGGGTTTGAGCAGTTCTTC
CDR3 protein: CASTSWGGGFEQFF

clone size: NA
V gene: TRBV6-1
J gene: TRBJ1-5
D gene: NA
CDR3 DNA: TGTGCCAGCAGTGAACGGGTCAGTCAGCCCCAGCATTTT
CDR3 protein: CASSERVSQPQHF

clone size: NA
V gene: TRBV7-6
J gene: TRBJ2-2
D gene: NA
CDR3 DNA: TGTGCCAGCAGCTATGGGGCTGAAGCCGGGGAGCTGTTTTTT
CDR3 protein: CASSYGAEAGELFF

clone size: NA
V gene: TRBV2
J gene: TRBJ2-1
D gene: TRBD2
CDR3 DNA: TGTGCCAGCAGTGAACTAGTAGCGGGAGGGTCTGAGCAGTTCTTC
CDR3 protein: CASSELVAGGSEQFF

clone size: NA
V gene: TRBV4-2
J gene: TRBJ2-2
D gene: TRBD2
CDR3 DNA: TGTGCCAGCAGCCAAGACCCTCTGACTAGCGGGAGTTCCGGGGAGCTGTTTTTT
CDR3 protein: CASSQDPLTSGSSGELFF

clone size: once
V gene: TRBV10-3
J gene: TRBJ2-3
D gene: NA
CDR3 DNA: TGTGCCATCAGTGAAGGGGGGCTGGGCACAGATACGCAGTATTTT
CDR3 protein: CAISEGGLGTDTQYF

clone size: NA
V gene: TRBV20-1
J gene: TRBJ1-1
D gene: NA
CDR3 DNA: TGCAGTGCTAAATACACTGAAGCTTTCTTT
CDR3 protein: CSAKYTEAFF

clone size: medium-sized
V gene: TRBV5-1
J gene: TRBJ2-7
D gene: TRBD1
CDR3 DNA: TGCGCCAGCAGCTTGCGACAGGGAGACTACGAGCAGTACTTC
CDR3 protein: CASSLRQGDYEQYF

clone size: NA
V gene: TRBV7-2
J gene: TRBJ2-1
D gene: NA
CDR3 DNA: TGTGCCAGCAGCCAAGGGACTTCCCGCAATGAGCAGTTCTTC
CDR3 protein: CASSQGTSRNEQFF

clone size: NA
V gene: TRBV5-1
J gene: TRBJ2-2
D gene: NA
CDR3 DNA: TGCGCCAGCAGCTTGGGCCAAAACACCGGGGAGCTGTTTTTT
CDR3 protein: CASSLGQNTGELFF

clone size: NA
V gene: TRBV25-1
J gene: TRBJ1-2
D gene: NA
CDR3 DNA: TGTGCCAGCAGTGAAAGAGGCTATGGCTACACCTTC
CDR3 protein: CASSERGYGYTF

clone size: NA
V gene: TRBV5-6
J gene: TRBJ2-3
D gene: TRBD2
CDR3 DNA: TGTGCCAGCAGCTTGTTGCGGGAGGGGAGCACAGATACGCAGTATTTT
CDR3 protein: CASSLLREGSTDTQYF

clone size: NA
V gene: TRBV29-1
J gene: TRBJ2-5
D gene: NA
CDR3 DNA: TGCAGCGTTGAAGGGGGGTGGGGACGGGAGACCCAGTACTTC
CDR3 protein: CSVEGGWGRETQYF

clone size: NA
V gene: TRBV11-3
J gene: TRBJ2-3
D gene: NA
CDR3 DNA: TGTGCCAGCAGCCCGGGTGTTAGCGGAACAGATACGCAGTATTTT
CDR3 protein: CASSPGVSGTDTQYF

clone size: NA
V gene: TRBV11-2
J gene: TRBJ1-2
D gene: TRBD1
CDR3 DNA: TGTGCCAGCAGCTTAGATGGCCGGGACAGAGTCTATGGCTACACCTTC
CDR3 protein: CASSLDGRDRVYGYTF

clone size: NA
V gene: TRBV6-4
J gene: TRBJ1-1
D gene: TRBD1
CDR3 DNA: TGTGCCAGCAGCGACCGCGACAGGGGAACTGAAGCTTTCTTT
CDR3 protein: CASSDRDRGTEAFF

clone size: NA
V gene: TRBV18
J gene: TRBJ2-2
D gene: NA
CDR3 DNA: TGTGCCAGCTCACCAATAGCAGGGAACACCGGGGAGCTGTTTTTT
CDR3 protein: CASSPIAGNTGELFF

clone size: NA
V gene: TRBV6-5
J gene: TRBJ1-3
D gene: NA
CDR3 DNA: TGTGCCAGCCAGGGTTCTGGAAACACCATATATTTT
CDR3 protein: CASQGSGNTIYF

clone size: NA
V gene: TRBV6-1
J gene: TRBJ2-1
D gene: TRBD1
CDR3 DNA: TGTGCCAGCAGTGGAGACAGGGTATTCAAGTTCTTC
CDR3 protein: CASSGDRVFKFF

clone size: few
V gene: TRBV2
J gene: TRBJ2-7
D gene: NA
CDR3 DNA: TGTGCCAGCAGTGAAGTCTACGAGCAGTACTTC
CDR3 protein: CASSEVYEQYF

clone size: NA
V gene: TRBV18
J gene: TRBJ1-1
D gene: TRBD1
CDR3 DNA: TGTGCCAGCTCACCCCAGGGGGCGGGAACTGAAGCTTTCTTT
CDR3 protein: CASSPQGAGTEAFF